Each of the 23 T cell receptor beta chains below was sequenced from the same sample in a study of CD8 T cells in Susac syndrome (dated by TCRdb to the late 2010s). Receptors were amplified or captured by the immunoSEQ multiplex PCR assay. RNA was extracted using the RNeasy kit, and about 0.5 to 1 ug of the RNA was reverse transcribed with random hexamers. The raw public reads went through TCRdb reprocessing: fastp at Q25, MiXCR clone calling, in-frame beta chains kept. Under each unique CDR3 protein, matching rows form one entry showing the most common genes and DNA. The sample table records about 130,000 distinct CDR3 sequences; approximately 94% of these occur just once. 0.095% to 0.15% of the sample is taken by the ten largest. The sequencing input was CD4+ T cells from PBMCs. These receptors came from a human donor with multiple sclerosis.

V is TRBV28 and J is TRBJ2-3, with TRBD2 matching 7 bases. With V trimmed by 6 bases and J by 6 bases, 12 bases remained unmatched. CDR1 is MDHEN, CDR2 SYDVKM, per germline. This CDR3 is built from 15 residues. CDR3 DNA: TGTGCCAGCAGCACAAGATCGGGACTACGGGATACGCAGTATTTT. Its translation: CASSTRSGLRDTQYF.

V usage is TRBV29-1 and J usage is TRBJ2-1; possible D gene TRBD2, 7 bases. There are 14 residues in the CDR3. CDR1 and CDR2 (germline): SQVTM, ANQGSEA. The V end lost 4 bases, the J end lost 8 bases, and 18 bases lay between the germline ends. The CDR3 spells CSVGSRGGTDEQFF. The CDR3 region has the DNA TGCAGCGTTGGGTCTAGGGGGGGGACTGATGAGCAGTTCTTC.

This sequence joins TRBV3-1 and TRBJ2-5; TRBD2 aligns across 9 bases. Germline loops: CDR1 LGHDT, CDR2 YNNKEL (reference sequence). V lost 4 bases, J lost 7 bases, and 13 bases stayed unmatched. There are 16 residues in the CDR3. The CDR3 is CASSLKGLASSATQYF. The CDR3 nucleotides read TGTGCCAGCAGCCTAAAGGGACTAGCCTCGTCGGCGACCCAGTACTTC.

The CDR3 reads CASSFRSWGGTEAFF. In nucleotides, the CDR3 is TGTGCCAGCAGTTTTCGTTCTTGGGGTGGCACTGAAGCTTTCTTT. This rearrangement joins TRBV27 to TRBJ1-1; D unclear. V lost 3 bases, J lost 4 bases, and 15 bases lay in between. The V gene's germline CDR1 is MNHEY and CDR2 SMNVEV (reference sequence). The CDR3 covers 15 residues.

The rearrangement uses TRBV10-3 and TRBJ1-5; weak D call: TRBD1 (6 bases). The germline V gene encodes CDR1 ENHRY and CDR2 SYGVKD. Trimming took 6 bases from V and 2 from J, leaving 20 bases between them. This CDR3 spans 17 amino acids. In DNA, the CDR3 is TGTGCCATCAGCCGGGACAACCCCGTAGAGGGCAATCAGCCCCAGCATTTT. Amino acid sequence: CAISRDNPVEGNQPQHF.

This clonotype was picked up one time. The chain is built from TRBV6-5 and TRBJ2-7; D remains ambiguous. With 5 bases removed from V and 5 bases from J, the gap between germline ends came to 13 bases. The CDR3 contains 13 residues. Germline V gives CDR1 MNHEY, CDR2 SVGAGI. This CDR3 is CASSMSPGNEQYF. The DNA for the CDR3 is TGTGCCAGCAGTATGAGTCCTGGGAACGAGCAGTACTTC.

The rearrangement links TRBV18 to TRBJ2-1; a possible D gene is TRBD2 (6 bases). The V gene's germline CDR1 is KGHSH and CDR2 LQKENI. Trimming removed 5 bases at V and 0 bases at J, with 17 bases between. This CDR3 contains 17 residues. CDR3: CASSLRVLADSYNEQFF. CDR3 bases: TGTGCCAGCTCATTGAGAGTACTAGCCGACTCCTACAATGAGCAGTTCTTC. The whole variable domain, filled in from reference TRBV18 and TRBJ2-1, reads NAGVMQNPRHLVRRRGQEARLRCSPMKGHSHVYWYRQLPEEGLKFMVYLQKENIIDESGMPKERFSAEFPKEGPSILRIQQVVRGDSAAYFCASSLRVLADSYNEQFFGPGTRLTVL.

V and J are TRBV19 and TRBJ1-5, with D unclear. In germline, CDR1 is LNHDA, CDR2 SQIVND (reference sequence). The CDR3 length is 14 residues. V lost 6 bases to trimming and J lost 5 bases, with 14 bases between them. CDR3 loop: CASSGIGEYQPQHF. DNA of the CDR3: TGTGCCAGTAGCGGGATCGGGGAGTATCAGCCCCAGCATTTT. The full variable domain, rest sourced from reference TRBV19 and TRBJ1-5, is DGGITQSPKYLFRKEGQNVTLSCEQNLNHDAMYWYRQDPGQGLRLIYYSQIVNDFQKGDIAEGYSVSREKKESFPLTVTSAQKNPTAFYLCASSGIGEYQPQHFGDGTRLSIL.

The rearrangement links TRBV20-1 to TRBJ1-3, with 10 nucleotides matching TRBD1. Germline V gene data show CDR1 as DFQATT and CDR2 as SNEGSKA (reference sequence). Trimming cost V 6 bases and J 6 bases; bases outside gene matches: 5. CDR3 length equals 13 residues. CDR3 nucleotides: TGCAGTGCCCGGACAGGGGGGATAAACACCATATATTTT. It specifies CSARTGGINTIYF.

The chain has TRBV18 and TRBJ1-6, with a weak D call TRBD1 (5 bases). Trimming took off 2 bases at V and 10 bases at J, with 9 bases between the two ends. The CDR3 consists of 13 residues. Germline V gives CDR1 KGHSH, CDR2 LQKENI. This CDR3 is CASSPDRGSPLHF. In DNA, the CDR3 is TGTGCCAGCTCACCAGACAGAGGATCACCCCTCCACTTT. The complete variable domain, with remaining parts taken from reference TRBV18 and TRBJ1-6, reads NAGVMQNPRHLVRRRGQEARLRCSPMKGHSHVYWYRQLPEEGLKFMVYLQKENIIDESGMPKERFSAEFPKEGPSILRIQQVVRGDSAAYFCASSPDRGSPLHFGNGTRLTVT.

DNA for the CDR3: TGCGCCAGCAAGGTGAACACTGAAGCTTTCTTT. This codes for CASKVNTEAFF. J is TRBJ1-1 and V is TRBV5-1; D unclear. The length of the CDR3 is 11 residues. V lost 6 bases and J lost 0, with 3 bases in between. Germline CDR1 and CDR2: SGHRS and YFSETQ.

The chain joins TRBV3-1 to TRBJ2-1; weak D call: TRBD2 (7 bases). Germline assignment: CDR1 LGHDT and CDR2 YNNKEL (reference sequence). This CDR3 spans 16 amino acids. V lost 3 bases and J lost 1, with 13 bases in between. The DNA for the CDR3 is TGTGCCAGCAGCCATTACGCGGGGGCGTCCTACAATGAGCAGTTCTTC. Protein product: CASSHYAGASYNEQFF.

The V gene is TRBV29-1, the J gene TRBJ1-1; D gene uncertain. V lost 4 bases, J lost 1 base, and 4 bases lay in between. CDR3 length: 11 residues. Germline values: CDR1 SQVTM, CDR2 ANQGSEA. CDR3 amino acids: CSVVKNTEAFF. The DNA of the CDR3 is TGCAGCGTTGTGAAGAACACTGAAGCTTTCTTT.

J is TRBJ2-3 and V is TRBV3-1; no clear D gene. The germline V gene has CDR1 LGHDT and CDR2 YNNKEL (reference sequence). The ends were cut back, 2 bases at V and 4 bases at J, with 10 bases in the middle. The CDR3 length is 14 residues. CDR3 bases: TGTGCCAGCAGCCAATTTACAGAAGCAGATACGCAGTATTTT. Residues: CASSQFTEADTQYF.

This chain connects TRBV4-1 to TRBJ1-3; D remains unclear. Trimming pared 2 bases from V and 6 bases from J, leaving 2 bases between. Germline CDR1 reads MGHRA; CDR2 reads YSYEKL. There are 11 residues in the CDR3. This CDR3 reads CASSQKNTIYF. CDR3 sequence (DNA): TGCGCCAGCAGCCAAAAAAACACCATATATTTT.

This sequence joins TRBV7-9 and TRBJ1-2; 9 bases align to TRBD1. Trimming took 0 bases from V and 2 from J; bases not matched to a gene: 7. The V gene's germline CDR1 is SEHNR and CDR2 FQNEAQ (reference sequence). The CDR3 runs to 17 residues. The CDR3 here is CASSLALGDRANYGYTF. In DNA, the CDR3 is TGTGCCAGCAGCTTAGCGCTGGGGGACAGGGCAAACTATGGCTACACCTTC.

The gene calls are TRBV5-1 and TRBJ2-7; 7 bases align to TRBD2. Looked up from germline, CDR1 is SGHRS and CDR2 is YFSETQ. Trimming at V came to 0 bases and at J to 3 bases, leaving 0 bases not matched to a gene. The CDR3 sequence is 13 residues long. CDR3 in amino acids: CASSLGEGYEQYF. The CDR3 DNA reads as TGCGCCAGCAGCTTGGGGGAGGGCTACGAGCAGTACTTC.

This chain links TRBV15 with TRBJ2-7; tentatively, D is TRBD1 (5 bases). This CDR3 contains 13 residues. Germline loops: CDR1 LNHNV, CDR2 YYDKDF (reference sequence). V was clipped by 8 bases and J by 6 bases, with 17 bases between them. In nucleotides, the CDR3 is TGTGCCACCGGTGGCAGGACAAGAATCGAGCAGTACTTC. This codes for CATGGRTRIEQYF.

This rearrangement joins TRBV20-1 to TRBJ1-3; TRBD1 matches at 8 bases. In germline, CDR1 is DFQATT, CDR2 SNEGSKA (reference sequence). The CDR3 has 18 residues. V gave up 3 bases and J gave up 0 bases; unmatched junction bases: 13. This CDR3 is CSASPPSGTGLSGNTIYF. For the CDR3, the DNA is TGCAGTGCTAGCCCTCCTTCCGGGACAGGACTCTCTGGAAACACCATATATTTT.

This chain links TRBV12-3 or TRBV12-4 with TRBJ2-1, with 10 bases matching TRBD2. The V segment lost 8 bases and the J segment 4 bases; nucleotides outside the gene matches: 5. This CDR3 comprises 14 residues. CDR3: CASRGTSAYNEQFF. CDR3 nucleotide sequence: TGTGCCAGCCGCGGGACTAGCGCTTACAATGAGCAGTTCTTC.

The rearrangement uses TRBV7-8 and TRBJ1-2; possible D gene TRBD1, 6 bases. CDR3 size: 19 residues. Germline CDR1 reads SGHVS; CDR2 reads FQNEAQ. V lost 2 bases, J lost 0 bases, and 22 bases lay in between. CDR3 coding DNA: TGTGCCAGCAGCTTAACCTCCGGGACAACCGCGGGGGCTAACTATGGCTACACCTTC. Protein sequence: CASSLTSGTTAGANYGYTF.

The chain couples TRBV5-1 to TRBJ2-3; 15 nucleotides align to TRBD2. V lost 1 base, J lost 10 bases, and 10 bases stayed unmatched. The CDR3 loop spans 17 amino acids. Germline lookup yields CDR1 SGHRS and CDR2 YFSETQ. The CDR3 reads CASSLRTSGRAIISQYF. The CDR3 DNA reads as TGCGCCAGCAGCTTGCGGACTAGCGGGAGGGCCATCATCTCGCAGTATTTT.

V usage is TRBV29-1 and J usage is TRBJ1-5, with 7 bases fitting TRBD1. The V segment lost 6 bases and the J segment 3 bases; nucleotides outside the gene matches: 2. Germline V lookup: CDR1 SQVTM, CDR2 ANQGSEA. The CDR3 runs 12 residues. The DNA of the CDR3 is TGCAGCGTGACAGGGCCCAATCAGCCCCAGCATTTT. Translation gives CSVTGPNQPQHF.